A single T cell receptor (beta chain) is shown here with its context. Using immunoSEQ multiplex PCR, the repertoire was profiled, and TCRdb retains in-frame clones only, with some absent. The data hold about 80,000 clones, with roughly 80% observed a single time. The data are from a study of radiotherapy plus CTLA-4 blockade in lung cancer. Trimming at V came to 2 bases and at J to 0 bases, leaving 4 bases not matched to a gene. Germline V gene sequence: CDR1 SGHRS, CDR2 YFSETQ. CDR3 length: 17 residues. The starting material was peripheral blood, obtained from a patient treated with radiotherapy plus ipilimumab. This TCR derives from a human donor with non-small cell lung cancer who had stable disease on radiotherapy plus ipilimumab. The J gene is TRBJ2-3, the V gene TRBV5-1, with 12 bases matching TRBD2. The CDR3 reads CASSFGLAGPSTDTQYF. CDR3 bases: TGCGCCAGCAGCTTTGGACTAGCGGGGCCTAGCACAGATACGCAGTATTTT.